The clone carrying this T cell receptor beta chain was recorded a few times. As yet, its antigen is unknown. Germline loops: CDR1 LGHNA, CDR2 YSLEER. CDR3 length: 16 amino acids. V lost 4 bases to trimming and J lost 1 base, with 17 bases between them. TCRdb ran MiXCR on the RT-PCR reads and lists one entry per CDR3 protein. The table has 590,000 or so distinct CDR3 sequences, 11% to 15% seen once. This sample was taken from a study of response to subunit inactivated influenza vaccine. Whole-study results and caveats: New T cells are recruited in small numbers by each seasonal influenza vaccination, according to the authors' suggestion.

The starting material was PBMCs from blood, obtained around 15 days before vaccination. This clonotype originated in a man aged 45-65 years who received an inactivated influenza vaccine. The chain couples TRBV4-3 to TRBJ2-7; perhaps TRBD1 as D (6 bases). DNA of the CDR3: TGCGCCAGCAGCCCTGTCGGTCGGGGACAATCCTACGAGCAGTACTTC. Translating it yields CASSPVGRGQSYEQYF.